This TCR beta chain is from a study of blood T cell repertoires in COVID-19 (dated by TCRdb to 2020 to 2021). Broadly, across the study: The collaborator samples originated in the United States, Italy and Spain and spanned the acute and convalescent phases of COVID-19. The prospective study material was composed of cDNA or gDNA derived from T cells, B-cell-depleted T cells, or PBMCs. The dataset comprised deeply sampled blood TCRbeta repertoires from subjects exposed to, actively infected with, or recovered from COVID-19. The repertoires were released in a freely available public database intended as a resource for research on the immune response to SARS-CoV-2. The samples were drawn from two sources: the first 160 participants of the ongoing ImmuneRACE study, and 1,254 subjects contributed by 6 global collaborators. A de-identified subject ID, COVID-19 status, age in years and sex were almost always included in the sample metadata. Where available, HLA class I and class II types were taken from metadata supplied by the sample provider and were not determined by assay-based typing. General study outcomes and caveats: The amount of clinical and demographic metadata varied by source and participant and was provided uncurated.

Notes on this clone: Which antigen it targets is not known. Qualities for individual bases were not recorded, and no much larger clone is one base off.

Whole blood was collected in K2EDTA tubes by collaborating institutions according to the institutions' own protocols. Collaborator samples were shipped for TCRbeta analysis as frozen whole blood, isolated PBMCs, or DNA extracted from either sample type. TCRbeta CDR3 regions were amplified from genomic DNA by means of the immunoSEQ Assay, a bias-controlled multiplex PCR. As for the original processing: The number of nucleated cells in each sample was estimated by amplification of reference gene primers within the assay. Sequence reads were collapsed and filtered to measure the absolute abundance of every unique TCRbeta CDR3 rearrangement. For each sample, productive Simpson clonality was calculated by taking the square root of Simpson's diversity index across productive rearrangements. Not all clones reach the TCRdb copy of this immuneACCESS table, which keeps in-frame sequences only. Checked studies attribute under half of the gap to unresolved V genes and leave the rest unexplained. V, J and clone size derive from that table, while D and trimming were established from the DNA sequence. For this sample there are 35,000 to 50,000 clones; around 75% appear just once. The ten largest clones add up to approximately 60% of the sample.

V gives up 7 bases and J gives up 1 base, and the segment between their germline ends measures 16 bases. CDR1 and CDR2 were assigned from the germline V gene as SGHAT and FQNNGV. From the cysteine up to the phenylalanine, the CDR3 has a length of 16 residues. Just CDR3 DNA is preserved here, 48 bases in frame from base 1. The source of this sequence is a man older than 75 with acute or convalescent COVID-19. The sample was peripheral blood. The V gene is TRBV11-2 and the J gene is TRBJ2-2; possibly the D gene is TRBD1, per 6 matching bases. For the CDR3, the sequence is CASTHPWDMNTGELFF. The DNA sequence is TGTGCCAGCACCCATCCTTGGGACATGAACACCGGGGAGCTGTTTTTT.